Below are 17 T cell receptor beta chains sequenced from a single sample in a study of cytomegalovirus exposure and HLA in healthy donors. The PCR ran on 60 Vbeta and 13 Jbeta primers. The protocol was immunoSEQ multiplex PCR, while the TCRdb copy is restricted to in-frame clones and leaves out a portion. The table shows about 79,000 clones, with roughly 70% occurring only once. What was sequenced was PBMCs. Every receptor here comes from a middle-aged man in good health and CMV-seropositive.

The CDR3, as DNA: TGCAGCGCAGGGGAAAGCACTGAAGCTTTCTTT. Translation gives CSAGESTEAFF. The chain links TRBV29-1 to TRBJ1-1, with D possibly matching TRBD1 (6 bases). The CDR3 length is 11 residues. Trimming shortened V by 7 bases and J by 4 bases, and 10 bases separated the two germline ends. Germline CDR1 SQVTM, CDR2 ANQGSEA.

This clone came up a few times. The chain joins TRBV9 to TRBJ1-1, with D tentatively TRBD1 (6 bases). V lost 4 bases, J lost 1 base, and 14 bases lay in between. The germline gives CDR1 SGDLS, CDR2 YYNGEE. The length of the CDR3 is 15 residues. The CDR3 loop reads CASSLEQGQNTEAFF. In nucleotides, the CDR3 is TGTGCCAGCAGCCTCGAACAGGGACAGAACACTGAAGCTTTCTTT.

This clone occurred once. The V and J genes are TRBV7-2 and TRBJ2-2; TRBD2 matches 9 bases. Germline trimming cut 1 base from V and 1 base from J; bases unmatched to any gene: 1. The germline V gene has CDR1 SGHTA and CDR2 FQGNSA. This CDR3 is built from 16 residues. CDR3: CASSLGLAVNTGELFF. The CDR3 DNA reads TGTGCCAGCAGCTTAGGACTAGCGGTGAACACCGGGGAGCTGTTTTTT.

The rearrangement joins TRBV11-2 to TRBJ2-7, with TRBD1 matching 7 bases. With V trimmed by 6 bases and J by 7 bases, 15 bases remained unmatched. CDR1 is SGHAT and CDR2 is FQNNGV in the germline V gene. The CDR3 totals 15 residues. The CDR3 sequence is CASRPTGKRAWEQYF. CDR3 in DNA: TGTGCCAGCAGGCCGACAGGGAAACGGGCCTGGGAGCAGTACTTC.

CDR3 coding DNA: TGTGCCAGCAGTGACCAGGGGAGAGAAAAACTGTTTTTT. Translation: CASSDQGREKLFF. The rearrangement uses TRBV27 and TRBJ1-4, with D tentatively TRBD1 (6 bases). Germline V gene data show CDR1 as MNHEY and CDR2 as SMNVEV (reference sequence). V lost 5 bases, J lost 8 bases, and 12 bases lay in between. This CDR3 is built from 13 residues.

The chain links TRBV7-9 to TRBJ1-5; D possibly corresponds to TRBD1 (6 bases). Germline V gives CDR1 SEHNR, CDR2 FQNEAQ (reference sequence). The V gene lost 2 bases and the J gene lost 1 base, with 6 bases spanning the gap. CDR3 size: 14 residues. CDR3: CASSLTGSNQPQHF. The CDR3 bases are TGTGCCAGCAGCTTAACAGGGAGCAATCAGCCCCAGCATTTT.

The V gene is TRBV29-1, the J gene TRBJ2-3; 8 bases are shared with TRBD1. V dropped 6 bases and J dropped 2; count of bases not matched to a gene: 13. Germline CDR1 is SQVTM and CDR2 is ANQGSEA. The CDR3 sequence is 16 residues long. The DNA for the CDR3 is TGCAGCGTATCCTCTCGACAGGGGTCTCACACAGATACGCAGTATTTT. Amino acid sequence: CSVSSRQGSHTDTQYF.

This rearrangement joins TRBV11-2 to TRBJ2-1; 9 positions agree with TRBD1. This CDR3 has 15 amino acids. From germline, CDR1 is SGHAT and CDR2 FQNNGV. The J segment lost 4 bases and the V segment lost 5 bases, leaving 6 bases of the junction unmatched. CDR3 DNA: TGTGCCAGCAGCCCCGGGACAGGGTATTACAATGAGCAGTTCTTC. Its translation: CASSPGTGYYNEQFF.

The V call is TRBV9, the J call TRBJ2-3; 7 nucleotides agree with TRBD1. Germline-derived CDR1 and CDR2 are SGDLS and YYNGEE. The trim removed 3 bases at V and 3 bases at J, leaving 4 bases unmatched. The CDR3 is made up of 14 amino acids. The CDR3 sequence: CASSAGQATDTQYF. Here the CDR3 DNA reads TGTGCCAGCAGCGCCGGACAGGCGACAGATACGCAGTATTTT.

In nucleotides, the CDR3 is TGTGCCAGCAGCCACGAGGGGACCCAGTACTTC. Translation gives CASSHEGTQYF. The rearrangement joins TRBV11-2 to TRBJ2-5; maybe TRBD2 (5 bases). This CDR3 contains 11 residues. V lost 5 bases and J lost 7, with 8 bases in between. Germline loops: CDR1 SGHAT, CDR2 FQNNGV.

This chain uses TRBV19 with TRBJ2-1; 10 bases map to TRBD1. CDR1 is LNHDA, CDR2 SQIVND, per germline (reference sequence). The junction had 2 bases not matched to a gene; V was cut back by 4 bases and J by 8 bases. The CDR3 is made up of 13 amino acids. The CDR3 reads CASSRQGADEQFF. The CDR3 DNA follows: TGTGCCAGTAGTAGACAGGGGGCAGATGAGCAGTTCTTC.

This clone was found a few times. The chain joins TRBV5-6 to TRBJ1-1, with no clear D. Trimming stripped 0 bases from V and 3 bases from J, with 6 bases between. Looked up from germline, CDR1 is SGHDT and CDR2 is YYEEEE. The CDR3 runs 13 residues. CDR3: CASSLGRDTEAFF. Written as DNA, the CDR3 is TGTGCCAGCAGCTTGGGCCGAGACACTGAAGCTTTCTTT.

The rearrangement links TRBV6-1 to TRBJ1-5; the D is unclear. The CDR3 sequence is 11 residues long. Germline V lookup: CDR1 MNHNS, CDR2 SASEGT. Trimming removed 7 bases from V and 11 bases from J, with 12 bases in between. CDR3 sequence: CASTPLEAQHF. The CDR3 nucleotides are TGTGCCAGCACGCCCTTGGAGGCCCAGCATTTT.

The rearrangement joins TRBV29-1 to TRBJ1-2, with 7 bases fitting TRBD1. The ends lost 4 bases at V and 2 bases at J; junction bases unmatched: 16. The germline CDR1 and CDR2 sequences are SQVTM and ANQGSEA. The CDR3 consists of 17 residues. The CDR3 coding sequence is TGCAGCGTTGGAGGGGCCGGGACAGATATGAGAAACTATGGCTACACCTTC. Its translation: CSVGGAGTDMRNYGYTF.

The rearrangement uses TRBV9 and TRBJ2-5; 10 positions agree with TRBD2. The CDR3 has 14 residues. V dropped 0 bases and J dropped 4; count of bases not matched to a gene: 0. Germline V lookup: CDR1 SGDLS, CDR2 YYNGEE. CDR3 residues: CASSVGLAGETQYF. The CDR3 bases are TGTGCCAGCAGCGTAGGACTAGCGGGAGAGACCCAGTACTTC.

This chain joins TRBV7-7 and TRBJ2-1; 12 bases align to TRBD1. CDR3 length equals 15 residues. Unmatched junction bases numbered 7, after V lost 5 bases and J lost 8 bases. The germline gives CDR1 SSHAT, CDR2 FNYEAQ (reference sequence). CDR3 residues: CASSPGTGGSDEQFF. For the CDR3, the DNA is TGTGCCAGCAGCCCCGGGACAGGGGGCAGCGATGAGCAGTTCTTC.

The chain joins TRBV19 to TRBJ1-3; no firm D call. Germline lookup yields CDR1 LNHDA and CDR2 SQIVND (reference sequence). This CDR3 comprises 15 residues. The germline V and J ends were trimmed by 3 bases and 0 bases, with 9 bases remaining between them. In DNA, the CDR3 is TGTGCCAGTAGTATTAATAGTCACTCTGGAAACACCATATATTTT. Translated: CASSINSHSGNTIYF.